The 18 T cell receptor beta chains given below trace back to one sample, sequenced in a study of T cell repertoires in cytomegalovirus infection. TCRdb processed the reads anew with MiXCR; each CDR3 protein has one entry. The table lists around 800,000 distinct CDR3 sequences, around a third of them singletons, with around 12% in the top ten. Their antigen targets remain unknown. The sample was cultured CD8+ T cells from PBMCs, taken from culture after CMV antigen stimulation. The origin of the receptors is a human donor in good health (CMV status not recorded). Some clones in this sample may be carry-over from other donors' samples.

The chain links TRBV27 to TRBJ2-7, with TRBD1 matching 8 bases. The CDR3 is 15 amino acids. V was clipped by 4 bases and J by 3 bases; unmatched bases: 8. The germline gives CDR1 MNHEY, CDR2 SMNVEV (reference sequence). The CDR3 reads CASSSEDRAVYEQYF. CDR3 coding DNA: TGTGCCAGCAGTTCGGAGGACAGGGCTGTCTACGAGCAGTACTTC.

The chain combines TRBV12-3 or TRBV12-4 with TRBJ2-3; weak D call: TRBD1 (6 bases). The CDR3 is 15 residues long. V was pared by 3 bases and J by 2 bases, with 12 bases between. The CDR3 bases are TGTGCCAGCAGTTTTTCGACAGGAGCCACAGATACGCAGTATTTT. As protein: CASSFSTGATDTQYF.

This chain joins TRBV12-5 and TRBJ1-2; no definite D call. Germline V gene lookup returns CDR1 LGHNT and CDR2 FRNRAP. The CDR3 extends over 14 amino acids. The V gene lost 10 bases and the J gene lost 3 bases, with 18 bases spanning the gap. This CDR3 is CATGRAEEDYGYTF. CDR3 coding DNA: TGTGCTACCGGGAGGGCGGAGGAGGACTATGGCTACACCTTC.

The CDR3 nucleotides are TGTGCCAGCAGGCAGAGGAATGAAAAACTGTTTTTT. Protein product: CASRQRNEKLFF. This rearrangement joins TRBV12-3 or TRBV12-4 to TRBJ1-4; no firm D call. This CDR3 is built from 12 residues. The V and J ends lost 6 bases and 5 bases respectively, with 7 bases between them.

This chain connects TRBV6-1 to TRBJ1-6, with TRBD1 as a possible D gene (6 bases). This CDR3 is 16 amino acids long. Germline CDR1 and CDR2: MNHNS and SASEGT. The V end was cut by 2 bases, the J end by 9 bases, with 17 bases between. For the CDR3, the DNA is TGTGCCAGCAGTGAATCCAGGGTAGGGGGTTTTTCACCCCTCCACTTT. Protein sequence: CASSESRVGGFSPLHF.

The genes are TRBV6-2 or TRBV6-3 and TRBJ2-5; D possibly matches TRBD1 or TRBD2 (5 bases each). CDR3 size: 13 residues. The ends were cut back, 2 bases at V and 8 bases at J, with 12 bases in the middle. The germline CDR1 and CDR2 sequences are MNHEY and SVGEGT. The CDR3 coding sequence is TGTGCCAGCAGTTACGACAGCGGCCTAACCCAGTACTTC. Residues: CASSYDSGLTQYF.

V is TRBV7-3 and J is TRBJ2-1; no firm D call. This CDR3 comprises 18 residues. V lost 5 bases, J lost 2 bases, and 22 bases lay in between. The germline V gene has CDR1 SGHTA and CDR2 FQGTGA. The CDR3 DNA reads as TGTGCCAGCAGCCCGACCCCTTCGTCGAAAGGAGCCTACAATGAGCAGTTCTTC. Translating it yields CASSPTPSSKGAYNEQFF.

The V and J genes are TRBV27 and TRBJ2-1; 14 bases agree with TRBD2. The germline CDR1 and CDR2 sequences are MNHEY and SMNVEV (reference sequence). The CDR3 totals 16 residues. V shed 5 bases and J 7 bases; nucleotides not matched to a gene: 7. The CDR3 sequence: CASSQGLAGGWNEQFF. CDR3 nucleotide sequence: TGTGCCAGCAGTCAAGGACTAGCGGGGGGTTGGAATGAGCAGTTCTTC.

This chain joins TRBV7-9 and TRBJ2-3; D may be TRBD2 (5 bases). Germline loops: CDR1 SEHNR, CDR2 FQNEAQ (reference sequence). The CDR3 runs to 15 residues. The V and J ends lost 5 bases and 2 bases respectively, with 14 bases between them. CDR3 in DNA: TGTGCCAGCAGCATAACTAGTTCCCCCACAGATACGCAGTATTTT. It is translated as CASSITSSPTDTQYF.

The CDR3 sequence is CASSIVRLKDIQYF. Written as DNA, the CDR3 is TGTGCCAGTAGTATTGTCAGGCTGAAGGACATTCAGTACTTC. This chain links TRBV19 with TRBJ2-4, with D uncertain. Germline values: CDR1 LNHDA, CDR2 SQIVND (reference sequence). Trimming pared 3 bases from V and 8 bases from J, leaving 14 bases between. This CDR3 is built from 14 residues.

This clonotype occurred a few times. This chain connects TRBV18 to TRBJ1-5, with D possibly matching TRBD1 (6 bases). V was clipped by 5 bases and J by 9 bases, with 23 bases between them. Looked up from germline, CDR1 is KGHSH and CDR2 is LQKENI. The CDR3 contains 16 residues. The CDR3 coding sequence is TGTGCCAGCTCAAAGGACAGTCACGGGGACGTGGGGCCCCAGCATTTT. This gives the protein CASSKDSHGDVGPQHF. Variable domain in full (rest from reference TRBV18 and TRBJ1-5): NAGVMQNPRHLVRRRGQEARLRCSPMKGHSHVYWYRQLPEEGLKFMVYLQKENIIDESGMPKERFSAEFPKEGPSILRIQQVVRGDSAAYFCASSKDSHGDVGPQHFGDGTRLSIL.

The rearrangement links TRBV27 to TRBJ2-1, with 9 bases identical to TRBD2. Germline V CDR1 and CDR2: MNHEY, SMNVEV (reference sequence). The ends lost 1 base at V and 7 bases at J; junction bases unmatched: 14. The CDR3 consists of 18 residues. In DNA, the CDR3 is TGTGCCAGCAGTTTATTTAGTCTGGGCGGGGGGGCGTTTAATGAGCAGTTCTTC. It codes for CASSLFSLGGGAFNEQFF.

As regards this clonotype: One end of the junction is discordant with germline, which a read error may explain. The J gene is TRBJ2-1, the V gene TRBV4-1; weak D call: TRBD2 (6 bases). Germline CDR1 is MGHRA and CDR2 is YSYEKL. The CDR3 consists of 14 residues. CDR3 residues: CASSQFGTLNEQFF. Here the CDR3 DNA reads TGTGCCAGCAGCCAATTTGGGACTCTCAATGAGCAGTTCTTC.

The table lists this clonotype with a few counts. The chain combines TRBV12-3 or TRBV12-4 with TRBJ1-1; D remains ambiguous. V was trimmed by 6 bases and J by 8 bases, leaving 10 bases between them. CDR3 size: 11 residues. DNA for the CDR3: TGTGCCAGCAGCCGTATACCAGAAGCTTTCTTT. The encoded protein is CASSRIPEAFF.

This chain connects TRBV7-9 to TRBJ2-2; TRBD2 aligns across 9 bases. V trimming: 6 bases; J trimming: 3 bases; junction bases outside the gene matches: 2. The CDR3 spans 14 residues. The germline gives CDR1 SEHNR, CDR2 FQNEAQ (reference sequence). CDR3 in amino acids: CASSRTSDTGELFF. The DNA of the CDR3 is TGTGCCAGCAGTCGGACTAGCGACACCGGGGAGCTGTTTTTT.

V gene TRBV27 combines with J gene TRBJ1-5; D not certain. CDR3 length: 15 amino acids. CDR1 and CDR2 from the germline V gene are MNHEY and SMNVEV (reference sequence). With 4 bases removed from V and 4 bases from J, the gap between germline ends came to 14 bases. The CDR3 loop is CASSWNAGPNQPQHF. DNA for the CDR3: TGTGCCAGCAGTTGGAATGCCGGACCTAATCAGCCCCAGCATTTT.

In this sample, this clonotype turned up a few times. The CDR3 nucleotides are TGCGCCAGCAGCCGAAAGTGGGACAGGGGGCCCACAGATACGCAGTATTTT. Its translation is CASSRKWDRGPTDTQYF. V and J are TRBV4-3 and TRBJ2-3; 12 bases are a match to TRBD1. V dropped 4 bases and J dropped 2; count of bases not matched to a gene: 7. Germline CDR1 is LGHNA and CDR2 is YSLEER. This CDR3 spans 17 amino acids.

The V gene is TRBV15, the J gene TRBJ2-5; possibly TRBD2 for D (5 bases). Germline CDR1 LNHNV, CDR2 YYDKDF (reference sequence). The ends were cut back, 0 bases at V and 2 bases at J, with 16 bases in the middle. The CDR3 has 17 amino acids. This chain's CDR3 is CATSRDPGEREQETQYF. The CDR3 nucleotides read TGTGCCACCAGCAGAGATCCCGGGGAGAGGGAGCAAGAGACCCAGTACTTC.